The 30 T cell receptor beta chains listed next were all sequenced from one sample in a study of blood T cell repertoires in COVID-19. Assay: immunoSEQ multiplex PCR; the TCRdb copy retains only in-frame clones and omits some. The table shows approximately 20,000 clones, with more than 70% occurring only once. The sequencing input was peripheral blood. These receptors were obtained from a human donor in a cohort sampled during active COVID-19.

The chain couples TRBV11-2 to TRBJ2-7; no clear D gene. The CDR3 totals 13 residues. V was pared by 1 base and J by 2 bases, with 6 bases between. Germline V CDR1 and CDR2: SGHAT, FQNNGV. The CDR3 DNA sequence: TGTGCCAGCAGCTTAGGGGCAGCCTACGAGCAGTACTTC. This encodes CASSLGAAYEQYF.

J is TRBJ1-2 and V is TRBV12-3 or TRBV12-4; D unresolved. The CDR3 has 12 residues. The ends were cut back, 5 bases at V and 8 bases at J, with 12 bases in the middle. The CDR3 nucleotides read TGTGCCAGCAGTCCCTCGGAGAGGGGCTACACCTTC. This sequence encodes CASSPSERGYTF.

V and J are TRBV15 and TRBJ1-1; D ambiguous. The CDR3 has 11 residues. In germline, CDR1 is LNHNV, CDR2 YYDKDF (reference sequence). Trimming shortened V by 0 bases and J by 7 bases, and 3 bases separated the two germline ends. Written as DNA, the CDR3 is TGTGCCACCAGCAGAGACAGTGAAGCTTTCTTT. It yields the protein CATSRDSEAFF.

The J gene is TRBJ2-4, the V gene TRBV5-1; TRBD2 matches 8 bases. CDR3 size: 18 residues. The V and J ends lost 3 bases and 2 bases, in that order; junction bases with no gene match: 13. Germline V CDR1 and CDR2: SGHRS, YFSETQ. This chain's CDR3 is CASSSFSNSGTSKNIQYF. DNA for the CDR3: TGCGCCAGCAGCTCCTTCTCCAATAGCGGGACATCCAAAAACATTCAGTACTTC.

The chain recombines TRBV30 with TRBJ2-1, with no clear D. The CDR3 sequence is 12 residues long. Trimming took off 5 bases at V and 6 bases at J, with 11 bases between the two ends. Germline V gives CDR1 GTSNPN, CDR2 SVGIG (reference sequence). CDR3 amino acids: CAWGRRANEQFF. DNA of the CDR3: TGTGCCTGGGGAAGAAGAGCCAATGAGCAGTTCTTC.

This clone was found once. The rearrangement joins TRBV9 to TRBJ2-5; D is perhaps TRBD2 (6 bases). Trimming stripped 4 bases from V and 2 bases from J, with 15 bases between. The V gene's germline CDR1 is SGDLS and CDR2 YYNGEE. CDR3 length equals 15 residues. CDR3 nucleotides: TGTGCCAGCAGCTTGTCCCCGCGGGGACAAGAGACCCAGTACTTC. Translating gives CASSLSPRGQETQYF.

This rearrangement joins TRBV5-1 to TRBJ1-2, with D possibly being TRBD1 (5 bases). Deletions cut 5 bases from V and 4 bases from J, with 9 bases between. The CDR3 length is 12 residues. Germline V gene data show CDR1 as SGHRS and CDR2 as YFSETQ. The CDR3 reads CASRGGSYGYTF. CDR3 DNA sequence: TGCGCCAGCAGGGGGGGTTCCTATGGCTACACCTTC.

V gene TRBV4-1 combines with J gene TRBJ1-5, with D hard to call. The V end was cut by 2 bases, the J end by 6 bases, with 14 bases between. The CDR3 spans 15 residues. CDR1 is MGHRA and CDR2 is YSYEKL in the germline V gene. The CDR3 here is CASSQSVGAGQPQHF. CDR3 nucleotide sequence: TGCGCCAGCAGCCAATCGGTGGGCGCGGGTCAGCCCCAGCATTTT.

Worth noting for this clone: Mismatch with germline at one junction end may stem from a read error. V usage is TRBV6-1 and J usage is TRBJ1-2, with TRBD1 matching over 9 bases. Germline V gene data show CDR1 as MNHNS and CDR2 as SASEGT. The CDR3 covers 13 residues. The CDR3 sequence is CASSERRGRDRAF. As DNA, the CDR3 is TGTGCCAGCAGTGAACGGAGGGGACGGGACAGGGCTTTC.

DNA for the CDR3: TGTGCCAGCACTCCGGACAGGAGCTCCTACGAGCAGTACTTC. Translation: CASTPDRSSYEQYF. The V and J genes are TRBV2 and TRBJ2-7, with 7 bases lining up with TRBD1. With 7 bases clipped from V and 0 bases from J, the junction kept 6 bases outside the gene matches. The V gene's germline CDR1 is SNHLY and CDR2 FYNNEI. The CDR3 extends over 14 amino acids.

The chain is built from TRBV11-2 and TRBJ1-2, with 7 bases lining up with TRBD1. Germline V gives CDR1 SGHAT, CDR2 FQNNGV. The CDR3 runs to 15 residues. The ends lost 3 bases at V and 8 bases at J; junction bases unmatched: 12. The CDR3 spells CASSFGQGVLRGYTF. The CDR3 coding sequence is TGTGCCAGCAGCTTCGGCCAGGGGGTCTTGAGAGGCTACACCTTC. The variable domain in full, with the rest retrieved from reference TRBV11-2 and TRBJ1-2, is EAGVAQSPRYKIIEKRQSVAFWCNPISGHATLYWYQQILGQGPKLLIQFQNNGVVDDSQLPKDRFSAERLKGVDSTLKIQPAKLEDSAVYLCASSFGQGVLRGYTFGSGTRLTVV.

The chain employs TRBV7-7 and TRBJ2-5, with 8 bases that match TRBD2. After removal of 1 base from V and 4 bases from J, the junction contained 5 bases not matched to a gene. The germline gives CDR1 SSHAT, CDR2 FNYEAQ (reference sequence). This CDR3 has 15 residues. CDR3 bases: TGTGCCAGCAGCTTAGGACTAGCGAGGGCAGAGACCCAGTACTTC. Amino acid sequence: CASSLGLARAETQYF.

The genes are TRBV2 and TRBJ1-5; no firm D call. Trimming cost V 4 bases and J 4 bases, with 11 bases left between them. This CDR3 has 14 residues. Germline lookup yields CDR1 SNHLY and CDR2 FYNNEI. CDR3 coding DNA: TGTGCCAGCAGTGCCCAGACGAGGAATCAGCCCCAGCATTTT. Its protein product is CASSAQTRNQPQHF.

V usage is TRBV4-1 and J usage is TRBJ2-7; 9 bases align to TRBD2. CDR1 MGHRA and CDR2 YSYEKL come from the germline V gene. The CDR3 runs 15 residues. With 4 bases clipped from V and 2 bases from J, the junction kept 6 bases outside the gene matches. The CDR3 reads CASSRLRTSAYEQYF. The CDR3 nucleotides read TGCGCCAGCAGCCGACTGAGGACTAGCGCCTACGAGCAGTACTTC.

The V call is TRBV12-3 or TRBV12-4, the J call TRBJ2-1; TRBD1 matches at 7 bases. The length of the CDR3 is 13 residues. V dropped 6 bases and J dropped 5; count of bases not matched to a gene: 4. CDR3 in amino acids: CASRLDRNNEQFF. The CDR3 bases are TGTGCCAGCAGATTGGACAGGAACAATGAGCAGTTCTTC.

V and J are TRBV2 and TRBJ1-5; possibly TRBD1 for D (5 bases). CDR1 SNHLY and CDR2 FYNNEI come from the germline V gene. Trimming shortened V by 2 bases and J by 1 base, and 9 bases separated the two germline ends. This CDR3 region has 15 residues. The CDR3 protein is CASSELGRSNQPQHF. As DNA, the CDR3 is TGTGCCAGCAGTGAATTGGGGCGAAGCAATCAGCCCCAGCATTTT.

The chain employs TRBV2 and TRBJ2-3, with TRBD2 identical over 11 bases. V trimming: 2 bases; J trimming: 6 bases; junction bases outside the gene matches: 10. Germline values: CDR1 SNHLY, CDR2 FYNNEI. The CDR3 is 17 amino acids. CDR3 protein: CASSEKGLAGLGDTQYF. For the CDR3, the DNA is TGTGCCAGCAGTGAAAAAGGACTAGCGGGCCTCGGGGATACGCAGTATTTT.

The chain carries TRBV15 and TRBJ1-4, with unresolved D. Germline values: CDR1 LNHNV, CDR2 YYDKDF (reference sequence). The V end lost 1 base, the J end lost 6 bases, and 15 bases lay between the germline ends. There are 16 residues in the CDR3. CDR3 nucleotides: TGTGCCACCAGCAGAGCCGACGGGGATTTAGATGAAAAACTGTTTTTT. Amino acid sequence: CATSRADGDLDEKLFF.

The V and J genes are TRBV14 and TRBJ2-7; 8 bases are a match to TRBD2. The J segment lost 1 base and the V segment lost 3 bases, leaving 8 bases of the junction unmatched. This CDR3 is built from 16 residues. Germline CDR1 and CDR2: SGHDN and FVKESK. The CDR3 region has the DNA TGTGCCAGCAGCCAGCAAACCGGGACTAGATCCTACGAGCAGTACTTC. Amino acids: CASSQQTGTRSYEQYF.

The chain employs TRBV12-3 or TRBV12-4 and TRBJ1-5, with a possible D match to TRBD1 (5 bases). Trimming cost V 3 bases and J 10 bases, with 10 bases left between them. The CDR3 has 12 residues. Written as DNA, the CDR3 is TGTGCCAGCAGTTTTGGGGGAGGTCCCCAGCATTTT. Translation gives CASSFGGGPQHF.

V gene TRBV5-1 combines with J gene TRBJ2-2; D uncertain. With 0 bases removed from V and 0 bases from J, the gap between germline ends came to 18 bases. Germline V gene sequence: CDR1 SGHRS, CDR2 YFSETQ. The CDR3 runs to 19 residues. The CDR3 is CASSLGFGQRHPNTGELFF. The CDR3 DNA is TGCGCCAGCAGCTTGGGGTTTGGGCAAAGACACCCGAACACCGGGGAGCTGTTTTTT.

Note on this clone: At one boundary the junction diverges from the germline segment, which might be a read error. The J gene is TRBJ1-2, the V gene TRBV19, with D perhaps TRBD1 (5 bases). This CDR3 spans 8 amino acids. CDR1 and CDR2 (germline): LNHDA, SQIVND (reference sequence). The CDR3 protein is CATGAGVF. The CDR3 nucleotides read TGTGCCACTGGAGCGGGGGTCTTC. Full variable domain (remainder filled in from reference TRBV19 and TRBJ1-2): DGGITQSPKYLFRKEGQNVTLSCEQNLNHDAMYWYRQDPGQGLRLIYYSQIVNDFQKGDIAEGYSVSREKKESFPLTVTSAQKNPTAFYLCATGAGVFGSGTRLTVV.

V is TRBV7-9 and J is TRBJ2-7, with D perhaps TRBD1 (5 bases). V was shortened by 1 base and J by 5 bases, with 12 bases between the two germline ends. The CDR3 is made up of 14 amino acids. Germline lookup yields CDR1 SEHNR and CDR2 FQNEAQ (reference sequence). The CDR3 coding sequence is TGTGCCAGCAGCTTAGAGACAGTGTCCAACGAGCAGTACTTC. Its protein is CASSLETVSNEQYF.

This rearrangement joins TRBV2 to TRBJ2-3, with 13 bases lining up with TRBD2. The CDR3 is 20 amino acids. Germline CDR1 reads SNHLY; CDR2 reads FYNNEI. Trimming removed 5 bases from V and 4 bases from J; junction bases left unmatched: 18. The CDR3 nucleotides are TGTGCCAGCAGTCCCCTAGAAACTAGCGGGGGGGCGTTCTCGGCAGATACGCAGTATTTT. Its translation: CASSPLETSGGAFSADTQYF.

CDR3 sequence: CASSPLIVHSGTEAFF. The CDR3 nucleotides read TGTGCCAGCTCACCCTTGATCGTTCATTCCGGGACTGAAGCTTTCTTT. The V and J genes are TRBV18 and TRBJ1-1; D unclear. Trimming cost V 3 bases and J 5 bases, with 19 bases left between them. The CDR3 sequence is 16 residues long. Germline-derived CDR1 and CDR2 are KGHSH and LQKENI.

The V call is TRBV9, the J call TRBJ2-7, with 15 bases aligning to TRBD2. J lost 0 bases, V lost 4 bases, and 5 bases had no gene match. This CDR3 contains 17 residues. Germline-derived CDR1 and CDR2 are SGDLS and YYNGEE. CDR3 DNA sequence: TGTGCCAGCAGCCCAGGGACTAGCGGGGGGTTCTCCTACGAGCAGTACTTC. This sequence encodes CASSPGTSGGFSYEQYF.

The chain carries TRBV5-6 and TRBJ1-1; 9 bases match TRBD1. CDR3 size: 16 residues. Germline values: CDR1 SGHDT, CDR2 YYEEEE. V was pared by 4 bases and J by 2 bases, with 9 bases of the junction left unmatched. DNA of the CDR3: TGTGCCAGCAGCACGCCACTGGGACAGGGAAACACTGAAGCTTTCTTT. It translates to CASSTPLGQGNTEAFF.

The V call is TRBV6-5, the J call TRBJ1-5; D might be TRBD1 (5 bases). The germline V gene encodes CDR1 MNHEY and CDR2 SVGAGI. The CDR3 runs 15 residues. V was cut by 5 bases and J by 0 bases, with 11 bases left in between. The CDR3 here is CASSTRQPSNQPQHF. CDR3 nucleotides: TGTGCCAGCAGTACCCGACAGCCTAGCAATCAGCCCCAGCATTTT.

V is TRBV10-2 and J is TRBJ1-1; 9 bases line up with TRBD1. CDR1 WSHSY and CDR2 SAAADI come from the germline V gene. The CDR3 is 13 residues long. Germline trimming cut 7 bases from V and 3 bases from J; bases unmatched to any gene: 3. The CDR3 is CASNRGPDTEAFF. The CDR3 bases are TGCGCCAGCAACAGGGGGCCGGACACTGAAGCTTTCTTT.

This chain joins TRBV2 and TRBJ2-3; the D gene is possibly TRBD2 (6 bases). V shed 5 bases and J shed 8 bases, with 14 bases lying between them. CDR1 and CDR2 from the germline V gene are SNHLY and FYNNEI. The CDR3 consists of 13 residues. The CDR3 sequence: CASSSEGSSTQYF. CDR3 DNA sequence: TGTGCCAGCAGTTCGGAGGGGAGTAGTACGCAGTATTTT.